The clone carrying this T cell receptor beta chain showed up many times. Its antigen remains unidentified. The germline gives CDR1 SNHLY, CDR2 FYNNEI. V shed 2 bases and J shed 0 bases, with 10 bases lying between them. The CDR3 spans 16 residues. The data were taken from a study of T cells in Graves' hyperthyroidism and ophthalmopathy. Notes on the study in general: Onset of ophthalmopathy came a median 6.5 months after the model predicted it.

TCR beta CDR3 regions were amplified from RNA transcripts. TCR CDR3 underwent first-round RT-PCR with the HTBI primer set. TCRdb re-called the multiplex PCR reads with MiXCR, one entry per CDR3 protein. The sample contains some 650,000 distinct CDR3 sequences, around 15% of which appear only once. Inclusion characteristics of ophthalmopathy patients comprised a Clinical Activity Score of at least 3, a NOSPECS grade of at least 4, and duration under 3 months. For the diagnoses, clinical symptoms, serum thyroxine and TRAb, thyroid ultrasound and orbital computed tomography were used. Sequencing was performed on blood. The sequence derives from a woman in her 40s with Graves' ophthalmopathy. This chain links TRBV2 with TRBJ2-2; tentative D call: TRBD2 (7 bases). CDR3 sequence: CASSERGASNTGELFF. The CDR3 coding sequence is TGTGCCAGCAGTGAACGGGGGGCGTCGAACACCGGGGAGCTGTTTTTT.